A selection of T cell receptor beta chains follows, all from one sample in a study of T cell repertoires in cytomegalovirus infection. TCRdb re-called the reads with MiXCR, one entry per CDR3 protein. The profile covers about 490,000 distinct CDR3 sequences, with 16% appearing a single time and roughly a quarter taken by the ten largest. What was sequenced was CD8+ T cells from PBMCs. Receptors were obtained from a human donor in good health (CMV status not recorded). Some clones in this sample may be carry-over from other donors' samples. Both conserved end residues are part of each CDR3. Fields, in order: V gene, J gene, clone size, D gene, CDR3 length, CDR3 protein, CDR3 DNA. A D gene is named only where the DNA matches it firmly. Only part of the rows carry a size: once, few, many, or a class if the clone is expanded.

TRBV19	TRBJ1-1	many	TRBD1	14	CASRTGEGNTEAFF	TGTGCCAGTAGGACAGGGGAGGGGAACACTGAAGCTTTCTTT
TRBV7-9	TRBJ1-2	many	TRBD1	16	CASSLVGGTGDYGYTF	TGTGCCAGCAGCTTAGTGGGGGGGACAGGGGACTATGGCTACACCTTC
TRBV7-9	TRBJ1-1	many	NA	12	CASTPPSSEAFF	TGTGCCAGCACTCCCCCCAGTTCAGAAGCTTTCTTT
TRBV19	TRBJ1-1	NA	NA	16	CASSMDYVGMNTEAFF	TGTGCCAGTAGTATGGACTACGTGGGGATGAACACTGAAGCTTTCTTT
TRBV19	TRBJ1-1	many	NA	12	CASQRGNTEAFF	TGTGCCAGCCAACGGGGGAACACTGAAGCTTTCTTT
TRBV7-6	TRBJ2-1	many	NA	16	CASSTGTRSSYNEQFF	TGTGCCAGCAGCACCGGGACTCGGAGCTCCTACAATGAGCAGTTCTTC
TRBV19	TRBJ2-2	few	NA	14	CASTGLLNTGELFF	TGTGCCAGTACGGGACTCTTGAACACCGGGGAGCTGTTTTTT
TRBV6-5	TRBJ1-1	few	NA	16	CASSYSTFSMNTEAFF	TGTGCCAGCAGTTACTCAACGTTTTCCATGAACACTGAAGCTTTCTTT
TRBV24-1	TRBJ2-2	NA	NA	16	CATSDSAGANTGELFF	TGTGCCACCAGTGATTCGGCGGGCGCGAACACCGGGGAGCTGTTTTTT
TRBV7-9	TRBJ1-5	many	TRBD1	16	CASSLAGTGGVQPQHF	TGTGCCAGCAGCTTAGCGGGGACAGGGGGCGTTCAGCCCCAGCATTTT
TRBV13	TRBJ1-1	once	NA	16	CASSLAGGGLNTEAFF	TGTGCCAGCAGCTTAGCGGGAGGGGGTTTGAACACTGAAGCTTTCTTT
TRBV6-5	TRBJ1-1	many	TRBD1	15	CASSSPGQMNTEAFF	TGTGCCAGCAGTTCTCCGGGACAGATGAACACTGAAGCTTTCTTT
TRBV5-6	TRBJ1-3	few	NA	16	CASSLYGGSSGNTIYF	TGTGCCAGCAGCTTATACGGGGGAAGCTCTGGAAACACCATATATTTT
TRBV28	TRBJ2-7	many	TRBD2	16	CASSILELAGSYEQYF	TGTGCCAGCAGTATCCTCGAACTAGCGGGCTCCTACGAGCAGTACTTC
TRBV2	TRBJ2-7	NA	TRBD1	13	CATNLGQGDEQYF	TGTGCCACCAACCTAGGACAGGGGGACGAGCAGTACTTC
TRBV29-1	TRBJ2-7	NA	TRBD1	14	CSVAGTGGYYEQYF	TGCAGCGTCGCCGGGACAGGGGGTTATTACGAGCAGTACTTC
TRBV19	TRBJ1-5	NA	TRBD1	14	CASSSETGSQPQHF	TGTGCCAGTAGTTCAGAGACAGGGTCCCAGCCCCAGCATTTT
TRBV24-1	TRBJ2-1	few	NA	14	CATSDLQGSNEQFF	TGTGCCACCAGTGATTTGCAGGGGAGCAATGAGCAGTTCTTC
TRBV11-3	TRBJ2-1	many	NA	16	CASSLVSASSYNEQFF	TGTGCCAGCAGCTTAGTGAGCGCGAGCTCCTACAATGAGCAGTTCTTC
TRBV6-5	TRBJ1-1	many	NA	15	CASSWRGPMNTEAFF	TGTGCCAGCAGTTGGCGCGGACCGATGAACACTGAAGCTTTCTTT
TRBV2	TRBJ1-6	few	NA	14	CAALIGESNSPLHF	TGTGCCGCCCTCATCGGGGAGAGTAATTCACCCCTCCACTTT
TRBV5-5	TRBJ2-5	few	TRBD2	16	CASSFGLAGARETQYF	TGTGCCAGCAGCTTTGGACTAGCGGGGGCTCGGGAGACCCAGTACTTC
TRBV15	TRBJ2-1	NA	TRBD2	16	CATSRQPGLEDNEQFF	TGTGCCACCAGCAGACAACCGGGACTAGAGGACAATGAGCAGTTCTTC
TRBV6-5	TRBJ2-3	many	NA	15	CASSSSRRTGDTQYF	TGTGCCAGCAGTTCCTCCCGTCGGACGGGAGATACGCAGTATTTT
TRBV5-1	TRBJ1-5	many	NA	12	CARTDSNQPQHF	TGCGCCAGGACAGACAGCAATCAGCCCCAGCATTTT
TRBV9	TRBJ2-5	few	NA	13	CASSVDTRETQYF	TGTGCCAGCAGCGTAGATACACGAGAGACCCAGTACTTC
TRBV7-6	TRBJ2-5	NA	NA	15	CASSLLAADQETQYF	TGTGCCAGCAGCTTGTTGGCAGCCGACCAAGAGACCCAGTACTTC
TRBV5-1	TRBJ2-5	NA	NA	15	CASSLGSGVQETQYF	TGCGCCAGCAGCTTAGGGAGCGGAGTCCAAGAGACCCAGTACTTC
TRBV20-1	TRBJ2-2	few	NA	15	CSARGRGTNTGELFF	TGCAGTGCTAGAGGGAGGGGTACGAACACCGGGGAGCTGTTTTTT
TRBV30	TRBJ1-1	NA	NA	16	CAFLETPGSDNTEAFF	TGTGCCTTCTTGGAGACTCCGGGCTCAGATAACACTGAAGCTTTCTTT
TRBV5-6	TRBJ2-1	few	TRBD2	15	CASSFGAGAYNEQFF	TGTGCCAGCAGCTTCGGGGCGGGGGCCTACAATGAGCAGTTCTTC
TRBV10-3	TRBJ1-2	many	TRBD1	15	CAISPGQGRYYGYTF	TGTGCCATCAGTCCAGGACAGGGGCGCTACTATGGCTACACCTTC
TRBV4-2	TRBJ2-1	NA	TRBD2	20	CASSQAPAGALSSPYNEQFF	TGTGCCAGCAGCCAAGCGCCAGCGGGGGCCTTATCGAGCCCTTACAATGAGCAGTTCTTC
TRBV4-1	TRBJ2-2	many	NA	12	CASSSSTGELFF	TGCGCCAGCAGCTCCTCGACTGGGGAGCTGTTTTTT
TRBV2	TRBJ1-1	few	NA	15	CASTRGVQGNTEAFF	TGTGCCAGCACAAGGGGAGTACAGGGGAACACTGAAGCTTTCTTT
TRBV4-1	TRBJ2-2	few	NA	14	CASGTPLNTGELFF	TGCGCCAGCGGGACACCTTTGAACACCGGGGAGCTGTTTTTT
TRBV27	TRBJ2-3	few	NA	14	CASSYSRRADTQYF	TGTGCCAGCAGTTACTCGCGTAGGGCAGATACGCAGTATTTT
TRBV7-3	TRBJ2-3	many	TRBD2	14	CASSSGTSGDTQYF	TGTGCCAGCAGCTCAGGGACTAGCGGGGATACGCAGTATTTT
TRBV27	TRBJ2-3	few	NA	14	CASSWGAQTDTQYF	TGTGCCAGCAGTTGGGGGGCGCAGACAGATACGCAGTATTTT
TRBV12-3/TRBV12-4	TRBJ2-3	many	NA	16	CASSQLDRGGTDTQYF	TGTGCCAGCAGTCAGCTTGACCGGGGCGGCACAGATACGCAGTATTTT
TRBV13	TRBJ1-1	few	TRBD1	14	CASSPRTGLTEAFF	TGTGCCAGCAGCCCTCGGACAGGGCTCACTGAAGCTTTCTTT
TRBV6-6	TRBJ2-7	many	NA	11	CASSYDYEQYF	TGTGCCAGCAGTTACGATTACGAGCAGTACTTC
TRBV5-8	TRBJ1-2	NA	TRBD1	15	CASSLAGDRLYGYTF	TGTGCCAGCAGCTTGGCAGGGGACAGACTTTATGGCTACACCTTC